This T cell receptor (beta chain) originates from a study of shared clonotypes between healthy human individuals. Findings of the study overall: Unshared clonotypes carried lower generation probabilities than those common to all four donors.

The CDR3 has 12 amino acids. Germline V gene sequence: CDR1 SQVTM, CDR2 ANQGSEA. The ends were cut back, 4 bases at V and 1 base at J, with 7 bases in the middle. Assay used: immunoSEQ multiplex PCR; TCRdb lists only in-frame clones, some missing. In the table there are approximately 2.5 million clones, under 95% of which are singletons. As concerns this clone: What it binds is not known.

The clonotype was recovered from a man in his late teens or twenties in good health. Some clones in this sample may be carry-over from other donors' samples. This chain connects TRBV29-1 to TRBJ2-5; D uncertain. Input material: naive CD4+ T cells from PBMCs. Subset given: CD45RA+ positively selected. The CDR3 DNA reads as TGCAGCGTTGTCAGAACCCAAGAGACCCAGTACTTC. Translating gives CSVVRTQETQYF.